This is a list of T cell receptor beta chains from one sample in a study of regulatory T cells in long-lasting Graves disease. TCRdb called the multiplex PCR reads again in MiXCR, with one record for every CDR3 protein. This sample has about 620,000 distinct CDR3 sequences; roughly 15% occur once, and the top ten carry about 20%. These same data were also listed under a study on T cells in Graves' hyperthyroidism and ophthalmopathy.

The sample was peripheral blood mononuclear cells (PBMCs), taken at new diagnosis, from a patient treated with antithyroid drugs. These receptors were collected from a woman in her 30s with Graves disease. Both conserved end residues are part of each CDR3.

>TRBJ1-2|TRBV3-1|18
CASSTTVYGRPTNYGYTF
>TRBJ2-5|TRBV28|13
CASSFRVTETQYF
>TRBJ2-2|TRBV14|14
CASNQIGPTGELFF
>TRBJ1-6|TRBV2|14
CASTRGQGVSPLHF
>TRBJ2-5|TRBV20-1|15
CSARVAVGLRETQYF
>TRBJ1-6|TRBV28|15
CASSLPTRPNSPLHF
>TRBJ2-1|TRBV14|14
CASSQAFNLNEQFF
>TRBJ2-3|TRBV12-3/TRBV12-4|14
CASSLGFSTDTQYF
>TRBJ1-1|TRBV5-1|13
CASSSSQNTEAFF
>TRBJ1-1|TRBV2|13
CAIQQGLNTEAFF
>TRBJ2-5|TRBV7-9|14
CASSEGSFVETQYF
>TRBJ1-1|TRBV6-1|12
CATSRDRGTAFF
>TRBJ2-2|TRBV2|15
CASSNGQVAPGELFF
>TRBJ2-7|TRBV28|15
CASRTGTRPGEGQYF
>TRBJ2-1|TRBV7-2|16
CASSRKGGTDYNEQFF
>TRBJ2-1|TRBV29-1|19
CSVGRTASGRTFYYNEQFF
>TRBJ2-7|TRBV28|14
CASRPDSLPYEQYF
>TRBJ2-3|TRBV10-3|13
CAISEGYTDTQYF
>TRBJ1-6|TRBV28|13
CASSLMGRSPLHF
>TRBJ2-1|TRBV27|16
CASSLASGSGNNEQFF
>TRBJ2-7|TRBV20-1|13
CSASEGAEDEQYF
>TRBJ2-2|TRBV9|15
CASCPGTGSAGELFF
>TRBJ1-1|TRBV12-3/TRBV12-4|12
CASSFIPSEAFF
>TRBJ2-2|TRBV5-1|15
CASSVDRGSDGELFF
>TRBJ2-3|TRBV5-1|15
CASSKTSVLGDTQYF
>TRBJ1-2|TRBV28|13
CASSLDTPPGYTF
>TRBJ1-1|TRBV19|14
CASSIVQGDGRAFF
>TRBJ1-3|TRBV28|17
CASSFMRRGRPGNTIYF
>TRBJ2-1|TRBV19|13
CASSTRLENEQFF
>TRBJ2-7|TRBV6-2/TRBV6-3|14
CASSYEAGNNEQYF
>TRBJ1-3|TRBV18|19
CASSSIQTTGYLSGNTIYF
>TRBJ2-3|TRBV7-8|14
CASSLMTHTDTQYF
>TRBJ1-1|TRBV19|13
CASSTRDGPVAFF
>TRBJ2-3|TRBV28|17
CAGNSGRAGPNTDTQYF
>TRBJ2-7|TRBV12-3/TRBV12-4|15
CASSESGTGIREQYF
>TRBJ2-7|TRBV20-1|15
CSAREMASGSYEQYF
>TRBJ2-3|TRBV29-1|12
CSVGGQPSTQYF
>TRBJ1-5|TRBV6-1|15
CASIRSGTQDQPQHF
>TRBJ2-5|TRBV12-3/TRBV12-4|13
CASSLEEGQTQYF
>TRBJ1-1|TRBV11-3|13
CASSPDRSTEAFF
>TRBJ2-1|TRBV7-9|13
CASSPSVGIEQFF
>TRBJ1-4|TRBV6-1|16
CASSRTVGKTNEKLFF
>TRBJ2-7|TRBV7-2|12
CASSFLNSFWYF
>TRBJ2-5|TRBV18|16
CASSPVKAGGAETQYF
>TRBJ2-3|TRBV30|14
CAWREKGSTDTQYF
>TRBJ2-3|TRBV6-1|13
CASQTSRTDTQYF
>TRBJ2-7|TRBV12-3/TRBV12-4|15
CASSFEQGPSYEQYF
>TRBJ2-7|TRBV3-1|11
CASSRTDEQYF
>TRBJ1-3|TRBV27|15
CASSRDRGSGNTIYF
>TRBJ2-5|TRBV7-6|14
CASSFGGNQETQYF
>TRBJ2-5|TRBV29-1|16
CSVVDPGLAIQETQYF
>TRBJ1-5|TRBV19|15
CASSPPELSNQPQRF
>TRBJ1-3|TRBV5-1|14
CASSPGGGANTIYF